These T cell receptor beta chains were read from a single sample in a study of a mutant IDH1 vaccine in newly diagnosed glioma. Generated by immunoSEQ multiplex PCR, the TCRdb table keeps only in-frame clones and is missing some. The sample has approximately 92,000 clones; 80% are singletons. The input for sequencing was PBMCs, taken from a glioma patient treated with radiotherapy, temozolomide or both. Receptor source: a man aged 35-49 years with glioma. Both conserved end residues are part of each CDR3. D genes are given only for firm matches. Clone size is stated in some rows and not others, as once, few, many or a class when expanded.

CASSLEGGSGANVLTF	TGTGCCAGCAGCTTAGAGGGGGGCTCTGGGGCCAACGTCCTGACTTTC	.	TRBV7-2	.	TRBJ2-6
CASSVETYPTYEQYF	TGTGCCAGCAGCGTAGAGACCTACCCAACCTACGAGCAGTACTTC	.	TRBV9	.	TRBJ2-7
CAIKNIDEAFF	TGTGCCATCAAGAACATAGACGAAGCTTTCTTT	.	TRBV10-3	.	TRBJ1-1
CASSPSSSTSGSSYEQYF	TGTGCCAGCAGTCCATCATCCTCGACTAGCGGGAGCTCCTACGAGCAGTACTTC	TRBD2	TRBV2	.	TRBJ2-7
CASSLLGLAGIHEQYF	TGTGCCAGCAGCTTGTTGGGACTAGCGGGGATCCACGAGCAGTACTTC	TRBD2	TRBV5-4	.	TRBJ2-7
CASSRGYGKYEQYF	TGTGCCAGTAGCAGAGGATACGGGAAATACGAGCAGTACTTC	.	TRBV19	once	TRBJ2-7
CASSKIKGAGAENHEQFF	TGTGCCAGCAGCAAGATAAAGGGAGCAGGAGCAGAGAACCATGAGCAGTTCTTC	.	TRBV21-1	.	TRBJ2-1
CASSPRTGSPYEQYF	TGTGCCAGCTCACCAAGGACAGGCTCCCCCTACGAGCAGTACTTC	TRBD1	TRBV18	few	TRBJ2-7
CASSEGSGSGETQYF	TGTGCCAGCAGTGAAGGAAGCGGGAGCGGGGAGACCCAGTACTTC	TRBD2	TRBV2	.	TRBJ2-5
CASSVGGTARGEKLFF	TGTGCCAGCAGCGTAGGTGGGACAGCCAGGGGTGAAAAACTGTTTTTT	TRBD1	TRBV9	few	TRBJ1-4
CATGLAGSTDTQYF	TGTGCCACGGGGCTAGCGGGGAGCACAGATACGCAGTATTTT	TRBD2	TRBV6-5	.	TRBJ2-3
CASSQGLAGGEETQYF	TGCGCCAGCAGCCAAGGACTAGCGGGAGGGGAAGAGACCCAGTACTTC	TRBD2	TRBV4-3	.	TRBJ2-5
CASSPRTGGVEKLFF	TGTGCCAGCTCACCTCGGACAGGGGGCGTTGAAAAACTGTTTTTT	TRBD1	TRBV18	.	TRBJ1-4
CASSYSSKIPGEQYF	TGTGCCAGCAGTTACTCGAGCAAAATACCAGGGGAGCAGTACTTC	.	TRBV6-5	.	TRBJ2-7
CASSSLAGGPYEQYF	TGTGCCAGCAGCTCTTTAGCGGGAGGGCCTTACGAGCAGTACTTC	TRBD2	TRBV7-9	once	TRBJ2-7
CASRPTGAPGEQYF	TGTGCCAGCAGACCGACAGGGGCCCCCGGCGAGCAGTACTTC	TRBD1	TRBV6-1	.	TRBJ2-7
CASSPQLGLAGVIYNEQFF	TGTGCCAGCAGCCCTCAGCTGGGACTAGCGGGAGTGATCTACAATGAGCAGTTCTTC	TRBD2	TRBV5-6	once	TRBJ2-1
CASSQGFTGGPNEQFF	TGTGCCAGCAGCCAAGGGTTCACGGGAGGGCCCAATGAGCAGTTCTTC	TRBD2	TRBV4-2	.	TRBJ2-1
CASRDKVGGNEQYF	TGTGCCAGCAGGGATAAGGTGGGGGGGAACGAGCAGTACTTC	TRBD2	TRBV6-6	.	TRBJ2-7
CASSEGYTDTQYF	TGTGCCAGCAGTGAGGGCTACACAGATACGCAGTATTTT	.	TRBV2	.	TRBJ2-3
CASRGVGPDSGNTIYF	TGTGCCAGCAGGGGTGTGGGACCGGACTCTGGAAACACCATATATTTT	.	TRBV27	.	TRBJ1-3
CASSEGTGGSYEQYF	TGTGCCAGCAGTGAGGGGACAGGGGGCTCCTACGAGCAGTACTTC	TRBD1	TRBV6-1	.	TRBJ2-7
CASSLEGTGLLYGYTF	TGTGCCAGCAGCTTAGAGGGGACAGGGCTCCTCTATGGCTACACCTTC	TRBD1	TRBV7-6	.	TRBJ1-2
CASSSLFGYTF	TGTGCCAGCAGTTCTCTCTTTGGCTACACCTTC	.	TRBV6-5	.	TRBJ1-2